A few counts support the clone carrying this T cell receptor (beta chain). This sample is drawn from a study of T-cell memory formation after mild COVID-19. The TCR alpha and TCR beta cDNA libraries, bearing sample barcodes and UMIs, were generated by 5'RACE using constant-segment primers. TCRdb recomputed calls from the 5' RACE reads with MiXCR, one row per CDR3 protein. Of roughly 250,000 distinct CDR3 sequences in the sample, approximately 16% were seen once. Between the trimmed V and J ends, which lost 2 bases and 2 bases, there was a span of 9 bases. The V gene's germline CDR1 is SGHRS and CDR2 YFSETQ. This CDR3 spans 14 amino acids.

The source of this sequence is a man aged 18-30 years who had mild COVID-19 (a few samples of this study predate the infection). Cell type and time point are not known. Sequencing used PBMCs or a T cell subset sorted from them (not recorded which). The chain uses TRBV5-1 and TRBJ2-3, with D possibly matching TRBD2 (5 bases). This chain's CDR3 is CASSFKRTTDTQYF. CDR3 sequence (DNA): TGCGCCAGCAGCTTTAAGCGGACCACAGATACGCAGTATTTT.